Listed below are T cell receptor beta chains from one sample, sequenced in a study of blood T cell repertoires in COVID-19. Some clones are missing from TCRdb's copy, which holds only in-frame ones; the method was immunoSEQ multiplex PCR. The sample has more than 150,000 clones; about nine tenths are singletons. The sample taken for sequencing was peripheral blood. These receptors all come from a man aged 70 or older with active or convalescent COVID-19. Both conserved end residues are part of each CDR3. The D gene is left open where the match is weak. Rows may omit the clone size; those that give it use once, few, many or a size class.

v_call	j_call	d_call	clone_size	cdr3_nt	cdr3_aa
TRBV5-4	TRBJ1-1	.	.	TGTGCCAGCAGCTTGAATAGGGTGGGAGAGACTGAAGCTTTCTTT	CASSLNRVGETEAFF
TRBV7-8	TRBJ1-2	.	.	TGTGCCAGCAGCCTGGGAGTAGGCTATGGCTACACCTTC	CASSLGVGYGYTF
TRBV5-1	TRBJ1-3	.	.	TGCGCCAGCAGCTTGGTTGCTCCGTCACTCTCTGGAAACACCATATATTTT	CASSLVAPSLSGNTIYF
TRBV19	TRBJ1-5	.	.	TGTGCCAGTAGTCCCGGCCAAAGCGGCAATCAGCCCCAGCATTTT	CASSPGQSGNQPQHF
TRBV15	TRBJ2-3	.	.	TGTGCCACCAGCAGCCCCCAAGGAGCGGCAGATACGCAGTATTTT	CATSSPQGAADTQYF
TRBV13	TRBJ1-6	.	few	TGTGCCAGCAGCTTGGAGGGAGCCTATAATTCACCCCTCCACTTT	CASSLEGAYNSPLHF
TRBV30	TRBJ1-1	TRBD1	.	TGTGCCTGGAGGACAGGGAAGTATACTGAAGCTTTCTTT	CAWRTGKYTEAFF
TRBV28	TRBJ2-7	.	.	TGTGCCAGCTGCGCCCGGGGTCTTCCTACCTACGAGCAGTACTTC	CASCARGLPTYEQYF
TRBV6-5	TRBJ1-1	.	.	TGTGCCAGCACCCCTTTCCCCACTGAAGCTTTCTTT	CASTPFPTEAFF
TRBV9	TRBJ2-1	TRBD2	.	TGTGCCAGCAGCCCCCGGGTAGCGGGGGGCTTCGCCTATGAGCAGTTCTTC	CASSPRVAGGFAYEQFF
TRBV18	TRBJ1-5	.	.	TGTGCCAGCTCACCCGCGGGAGTTAGAGGCAATCAGCCCCAGCATTTT	CASSPAGVRGNQPQHF
TRBV28	TRBJ1-1	.	.	TGTGCCAGCAGTTTAGGCAGACTACTGAACACTGAAGCTTTCTTT	CASSLGRLLNTEAFF
TRBV6-2/TRBV6-3	TRBJ2-3	TRBD2	.	TGTGCCAGCAGTTACGTGGGACTATCCACAGATACGCAGTATTTT	CASSYVGLSTDTQYF